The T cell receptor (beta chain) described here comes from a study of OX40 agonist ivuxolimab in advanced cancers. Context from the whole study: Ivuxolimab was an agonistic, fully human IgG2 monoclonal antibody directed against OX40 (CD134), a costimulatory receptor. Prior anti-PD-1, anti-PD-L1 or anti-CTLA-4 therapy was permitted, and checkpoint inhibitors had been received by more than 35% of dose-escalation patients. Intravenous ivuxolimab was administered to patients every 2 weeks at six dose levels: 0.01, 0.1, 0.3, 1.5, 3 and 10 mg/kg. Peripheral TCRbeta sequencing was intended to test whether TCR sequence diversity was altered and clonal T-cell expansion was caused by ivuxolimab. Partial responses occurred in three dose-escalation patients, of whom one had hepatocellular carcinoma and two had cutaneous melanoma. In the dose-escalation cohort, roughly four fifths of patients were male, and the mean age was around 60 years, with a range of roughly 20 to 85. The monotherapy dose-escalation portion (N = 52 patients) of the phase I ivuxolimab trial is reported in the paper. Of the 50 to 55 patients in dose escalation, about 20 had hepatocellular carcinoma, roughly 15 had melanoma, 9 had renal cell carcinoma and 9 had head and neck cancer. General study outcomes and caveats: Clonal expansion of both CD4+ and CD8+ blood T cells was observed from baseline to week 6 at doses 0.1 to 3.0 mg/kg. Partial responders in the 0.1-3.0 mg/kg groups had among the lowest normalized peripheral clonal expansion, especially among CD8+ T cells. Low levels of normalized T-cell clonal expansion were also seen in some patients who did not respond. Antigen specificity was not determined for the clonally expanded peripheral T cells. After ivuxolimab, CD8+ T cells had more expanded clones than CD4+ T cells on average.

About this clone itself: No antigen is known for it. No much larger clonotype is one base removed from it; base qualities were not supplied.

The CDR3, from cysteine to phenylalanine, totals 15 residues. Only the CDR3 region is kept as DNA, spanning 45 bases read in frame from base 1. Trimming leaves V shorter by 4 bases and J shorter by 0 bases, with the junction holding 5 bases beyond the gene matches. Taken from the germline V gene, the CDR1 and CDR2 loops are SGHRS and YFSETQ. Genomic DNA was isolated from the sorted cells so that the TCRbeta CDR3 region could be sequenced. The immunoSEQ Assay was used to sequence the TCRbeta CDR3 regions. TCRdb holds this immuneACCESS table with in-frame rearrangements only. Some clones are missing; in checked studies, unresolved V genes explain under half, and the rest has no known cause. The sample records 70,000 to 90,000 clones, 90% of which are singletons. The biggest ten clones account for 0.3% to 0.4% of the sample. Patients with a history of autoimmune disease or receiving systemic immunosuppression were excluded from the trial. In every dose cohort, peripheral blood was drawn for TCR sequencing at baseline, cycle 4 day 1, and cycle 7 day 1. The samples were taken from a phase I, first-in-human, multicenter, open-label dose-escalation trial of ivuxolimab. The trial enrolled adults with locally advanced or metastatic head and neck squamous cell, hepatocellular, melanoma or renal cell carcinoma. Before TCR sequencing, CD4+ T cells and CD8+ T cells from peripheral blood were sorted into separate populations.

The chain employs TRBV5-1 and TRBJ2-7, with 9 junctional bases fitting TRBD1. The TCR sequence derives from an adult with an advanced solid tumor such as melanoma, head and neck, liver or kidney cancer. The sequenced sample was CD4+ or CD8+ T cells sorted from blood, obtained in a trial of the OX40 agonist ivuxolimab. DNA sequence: TGCGCCAGCAGCGCGACAGGGGGACCCTCCTACGAGCAGTACTTC. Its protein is CASSATGGPSYEQYF.